The present T cell receptor (beta chain) was sequenced within a study of tumor-infiltrating lymphocytes in primary liver carcinoma. Study summary: Stage T1-T3 N0M0 tumors measured about 4.2 to 11 cm at most. Whole-study results and caveats: Top clones occupying all five tumor regions numbered only about 7-25%. Tumor region pairs shared more overlap than did tumor-adjacent and tumor-blood pairs.

Both RNA and DNA were isolated together from approximately 20-30 mg of bulk tissue that had not been sorted. Without exception, tumor samples held over 75% viable tumor cells. On this clonotype itself: What it binds is not known. This likely comes from a read error, as the CDR3 has no conserved phenylalanine or tryptophan at its end.

CDR1 is SGHKS, CDR2 YYEKEE, per germline (reference sequence). The CDR3 extends over 13 amino acids. Using a constant-region primer together with ProtoScript II reverse transcriptase, TCR beta cDNA was made from 500 ng of total RNA. The TCR beta library was amplified through three nested multiplex PCR rounds in a modified ARM-PCR procedure. A C-beta reverse primer and TRBV1-TRBV30 forward primers served in each of the first two PCR rounds, at approximately 10 cycles apiece. One entry per CDR3 protein results from TCRdb running MiXCR on the multiplex PCR reads. Among 95,000 to 100,000 distinct CDR3 sequences listed, about 62% were seen once.

The V gene is TRBV5-5, the J gene TRBJ2-7; no definite D call. The source of this sequence is a woman in her sixties with primary liver carcinoma and hepatitis B virus infection. Sample: liver tumor tissue from sampling region 2. The subset was: tumor region T2, inferior pole. The CDR3 protein is CTSSFPLHYEQYL. The CDR3 nucleotides read TGTACCAGCTCCTTTCCCCTTCACTATGAGCAGTACCTC.